The 21 T cell receptor beta chains in this list originate from one sample, sequenced in a study of beta chain features in type 1 diabetes. What was sequenced were expressed TCRB transcripts, since all of the isolated RNA had been reverse transcribed. TCRdb's copy holds only in-frame clones and misses some; the assay was immunoSEQ multiplex PCR. The repertoire holds around 15,000 clones, with 45% to 55% as singletons. Sequenced input: stem cell memory CD4+ T cells from blood. These receptors were obtained from a woman aged 18-35 years in good health.

This clone was seen only a few times. The rearrangement joins TRBV5-1 to TRBJ2-2; D gene uncertain. V shed 0 bases and J shed 6 bases, with 3 bases lying between them. There are 12 residues in the CDR3. Germline V gives CDR1 SGHRS, CDR2 YFSETQ. DNA for the CDR3: TGCGCCAGCAGCTTGGGCGCCGGGGAGCTGTTTTTT. Its translation: CASSLGAGELFF.

The V call is TRBV2, the J call TRBJ2-1, with 10 bases matching TRBD2. V lost 1 base, J lost 0 bases, and 9 bases stayed unmatched. CDR1 is SNHLY and CDR2 is FYNNEI in the germline V gene. The CDR3 runs 19 residues. The CDR3 reads CASSEGSASGGRSYNEQFF. In DNA, the CDR3 is TGTGCCAGCAGTGAAGGGTCAGCTAGCGGGGGCCGCTCCTACAATGAGCAGTTCTTC.

The J gene is TRBJ2-1, the V gene TRBV7-2; perhaps TRBD1 as D (5 bases). CDR3 length equals 11 residues. CDR1 and CDR2 (germline): SGHTA, FQGNSA. V was shortened by 8 bases and J by 8 bases, with 10 bases between the two germline ends. The CDR3 reads CASSGHDEQFF. The CDR3 nucleotides read TGTGCCAGCTCAGGACACGATGAGCAGTTCTTC.

This clone showed up just once. The chain carries TRBV6-5 and TRBJ1-2; the match to TRBD1 covers 7 bases. The CDR3 loop spans 12 amino acids. Trimming removed 6 bases from V and 8 bases from J; junction bases left unmatched: 6. The germline V gene has CDR1 MNHEY and CDR2 SVGAGI. The CDR3 region is CASSEGARGYTF. CDR3 coding DNA: TGTGCCAGCAGCGAGGGGGCGCGGGGCTACACCTTC.

V usage is TRBV19 and J usage is TRBJ2-1, with 9 bases identical to TRBD1. Trimming removed 5 bases from V and 6 bases from J; junction bases left unmatched: 2. CDR3 length: 13 amino acids. Per the germline V gene, CDR1 is LNHDA and CDR2 is SQIVND (reference sequence). In nucleotides, the CDR3 is TGTGCCAGTAGTTCGACAGGGGGCAATGAGCAGTTCTTC. As protein: CASSSTGGNEQFF. Filled out from reference TRBV19 and TRBJ2-1, the complete variable domain reads DGGITQSPKYLFRKEGQNVTLSCEQNLNHDAMYWYRQDPGQGLRLIYYSQIVNDFQKGDIAEGYSVSREKKESFPLTVTSAQKNPTAFYLCASSSTGGNEQFFGPGTRLTVL.

CDR3 loop: CATSTRLAGAQGEQYF. CDR3 DNA sequence: TGTGCCACCAGCACACGACTAGCGGGAGCCCAAGGGGAGCAGTACTTC. This sequence joins TRBV15 and TRBJ2-7; 12 bases are a match to TRBD2. The germline CDR1 and CDR2 sequences are LNHNV and YYDKDF (reference sequence). This CDR3 contains 16 residues. The V gene end was trimmed by 4 bases and the J gene end by 7 bases; junction bases not matched to a gene: 11.

In this sample, this clone turned up a few times. The chain employs TRBV9 and TRBJ2-5, with 9 nucleotides matching TRBD2. V gave up 4 bases and J gave up 3 bases; unmatched junction bases: 1. Germline CDR1 and CDR2: SGDLS and YYNGEE. This CDR3 has 13 amino acids. This chain's CDR3 is CASSRLAEETQYF. CDR3 DNA: TGTGCCAGCAGCAGACTAGCGGAAGAGACCCAGTACTTC.

This clone has just a few counts. This chain uses TRBV7-9 with TRBJ2-1; possible D gene TRBD1, 6 bases. The CDR3 has 18 residues. The germline CDR1 and CDR2 sequences are SEHNR and FQNEAQ (reference sequence). V lost 1 base and J 6 bases, leaving 22 bases between the germline ends. The CDR3 spells CASSLGSQWGPGSNEQFF. The CDR3 region has the DNA TGTGCCAGCAGCTTAGGCTCCCAGTGGGGGCCTGGGAGCAATGAGCAGTTCTTC.

The gene calls are TRBV4-2 and TRBJ1-4, with a possible D match to TRBD1 (5 bases). The CDR3 contains 16 residues. Germline-derived CDR1 and CDR2 are LGHNA and YNFKEQ. Deletions cut 2 bases from V and 3 bases from J, with 13 bases between. The DNA for the CDR3 is TGTGCCAGCAGCCAACTGATGGCGGGGCCTAATGAAAAACTGTTTTTT. Protein product: CASSQLMAGPNEKLFF.

Only a few counts were recorded for this clone. The rearrangement uses TRBV19 and TRBJ2-1, with 10 nucleotides matching TRBD2. The germline V gene encodes CDR1 LNHDA and CDR2 SQIVND (reference sequence). J lost 9 bases, V lost 5 bases, and 4 bases had no gene match. The CDR3 totals 13 residues. The CDR3 coding sequence is TGTGCCAGTAGTGATAGCGGGAGGCCTGAGCAGTTCTTC. Amino acids: CASSDSGRPEQFF. The complete variable domain, with remaining parts taken from reference TRBV19 and TRBJ2-1, reads DGGITQSPKYLFRKEGQNVTLSCEQNLNHDAMYWYRQDPGQGLRLIYYSQIVNDFQKGDIAEGYSVSREKKESFPLTVTSAQKNPTAFYLCASSDSGRPEQFFGPGTRLTVL.

The rearrangement joins TRBV19 to TRBJ2-1; no reliable D call. The germline CDR1 and CDR2 sequences are LNHDA and SQIVND (reference sequence). The V gene lost 6 bases and the J gene lost 9 bases, with 15 bases spanning the gap. The CDR3 has 13 amino acids. CDR3 residues: CASSHRWNLEQFF. CDR3 nucleotide sequence: TGTGCCAGTAGCCACAGATGGAACCTTGAGCAGTTCTTC.

This clone was observed a handful of times. The chain carries TRBV10-3 and TRBJ2-3, with TRBD2 matching over 9 bases. Trimming removed 4 bases from V and 2 bases from J; junction bases left unmatched: 7. Looked up from germline, CDR1 is ENHRY and CDR2 is SYGVKD. This CDR3 region has 16 residues. In nucleotides, the CDR3 is TGTGCCATCAGTGGACTAGCGGAGACAAACACAGATACGCAGTATTTT. Its protein is CAISGLAETNTDTQYF.

The V gene is TRBV5-6, the J gene TRBJ1-2, with 9 bases matching TRBD1. Germline assignment: CDR1 SGHDT and CDR2 YYEEEE. The CDR3 is 15 residues long. The V and J ends lost 4 bases and 8 bases, in that order; junction bases with no gene match: 12. The CDR3 DNA is TGTGCCAGCAGCCCTGAGGGACAGGGTCGGTTAGGCTACACCTTC. Translating gives CASSPEGQGRLGYTF.

The chain is built from TRBV27 and TRBJ1-4; weak D call: TRBD1 (6 bases). Germline CDR1 is MNHEY and CDR2 is SMNVEV (reference sequence). The CDR3 spans 13 residues. V was cut by 6 bases and J by 8 bases, with 13 bases left in between. The CDR3 DNA is TGTGCCAGCAGGGGCAGGGGCGAAGAAAAACTGTTTTTT. Translating it yields CASRGRGEEKLFF.

The chain recombines TRBV12-5 with TRBJ2-3; 10 bases are shared with TRBD2. CDR1 is LGHNT and CDR2 is FRNRAP in the germline V gene. CDR3 size: 17 residues. Trimming cost V 6 bases and J 1 base; bases outside gene matches: 10. CDR3: CASGHKPLAGGTDTQYF. In DNA, the CDR3 is TGTGCTAGTGGCCACAAACCTCTAGCGGGGGGCACAGATACGCAGTATTTT.

The chain links TRBV11-2 to TRBJ2-3; 8 bases agree with TRBD1. The CDR3 runs to 16 residues. Germline CDR1 and CDR2: SGHAT and FQNNGV. V dropped 5 bases and J dropped 5; count of bases not matched to a gene: 12. The CDR3 here is CASSPQGATAIDTQYF. Here the CDR3 DNA reads TGTGCCAGCAGCCCTCAGGGGGCGACCGCGATAGATACGCAGTATTTT.

The genes are TRBV2 and TRBJ2-7; 7 nucleotides agree with TRBD1. Germline-derived CDR1 and CDR2 are SNHLY and FYNNEI. The CDR3 runs to 13 residues. Trimming took 6 bases from V and 3 from J; bases not matched to a gene: 5. The chain's CDR3 is CASSFGQVYEQYF. The CDR3 bases are TGTGCCAGCAGCTTTGGACAGGTCTACGAGCAGTACTTC.

The chain recombines TRBV29-1 with TRBJ2-7, with TRBD2 identical over 12 bases. V lost 5 bases to trimming and J lost 5 bases; unmatched junction nucleotides: 7. CDR1 is SQVTM, CDR2 ANQGSEA, per germline. There are 14 residues in the CDR3. The CDR3 nucleotides read TGCAGCGTTACTGGACTAGCGGGATTGGACGAGCAGTACTTC. This sequence encodes CSVTGLAGLDEQYF.

The rearrangement uses TRBV30 and TRBJ1-5; 7 nucleotides agree with TRBD1. This CDR3 spans 13 amino acids. Trimming removed 1 base from V and 7 bases from J; junction bases left unmatched: 4. Germline V CDR1 and CDR2: GTSNPN, SVGIG (reference sequence). This chain's CDR3 is CAWSDRGVQPQHF. In DNA, the CDR3 is TGTGCCTGGAGTGACAGGGGCGTCCAGCCCCAGCATTTT.

This clone was detected a few times. The chain recombines TRBV28 with TRBJ1-3; 8 bases map to TRBD1. With V trimmed by 5 bases and J by 2 bases, 8 bases remained unmatched. The CDR3 loop spans 16 amino acids. The V gene's germline CDR1 is MDHEN and CDR2 SYDVKM. CDR3 in amino acids: CASSALQGETGNTIYF. CDR3 bases: TGTGCCAGCAGTGCGTTACAGGGGGAAACTGGAAACACCATATATTTT.

This rearrangement joins TRBV6-1 to TRBJ1-1, with D tentatively TRBD1 (5 bases). The CDR3 sequence is 14 residues long. Germline lookup yields CDR1 MNHNS and CDR2 SASEGT. V was clipped by 7 bases and J by 5 bases, with 17 bases between them. The CDR3 loop reads CASTVGGSGTEAFF. The DNA of the CDR3 is TGTGCCAGCACCGTGGGGGGAAGTGGTACTGAAGCTTTCTTT.